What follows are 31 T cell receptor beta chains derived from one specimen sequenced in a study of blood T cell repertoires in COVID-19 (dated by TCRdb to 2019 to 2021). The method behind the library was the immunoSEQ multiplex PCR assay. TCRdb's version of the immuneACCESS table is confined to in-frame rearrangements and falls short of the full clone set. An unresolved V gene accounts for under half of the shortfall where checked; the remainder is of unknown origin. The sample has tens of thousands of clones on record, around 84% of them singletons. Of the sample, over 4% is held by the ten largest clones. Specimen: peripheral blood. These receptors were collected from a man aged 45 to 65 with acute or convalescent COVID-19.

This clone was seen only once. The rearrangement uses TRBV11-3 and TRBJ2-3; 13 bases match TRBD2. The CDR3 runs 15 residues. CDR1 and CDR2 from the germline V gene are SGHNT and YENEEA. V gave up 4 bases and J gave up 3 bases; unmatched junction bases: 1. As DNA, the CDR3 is TGTGCCAGCAGCTCGGGACTAGCGGGGACAGATACGCAGTATTTT. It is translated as CASSSGLAGTDTQYF.

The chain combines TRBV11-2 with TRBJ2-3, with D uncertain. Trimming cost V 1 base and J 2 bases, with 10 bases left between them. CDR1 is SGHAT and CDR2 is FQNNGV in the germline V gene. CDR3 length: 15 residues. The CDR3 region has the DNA TGTGCCAGCAGCTTAGTGCAGACACACACAGATACGCAGTATTTT. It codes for CASSLVQTHTDTQYF.

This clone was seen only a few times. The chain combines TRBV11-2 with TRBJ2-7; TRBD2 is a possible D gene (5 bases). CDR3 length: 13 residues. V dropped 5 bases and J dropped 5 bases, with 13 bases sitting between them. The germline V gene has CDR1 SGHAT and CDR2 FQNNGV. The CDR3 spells CASSRLLRDEQYF. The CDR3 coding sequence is TGTGCCAGCAGCCGTCTTTTGAGGGACGAGCAGTACTTC.

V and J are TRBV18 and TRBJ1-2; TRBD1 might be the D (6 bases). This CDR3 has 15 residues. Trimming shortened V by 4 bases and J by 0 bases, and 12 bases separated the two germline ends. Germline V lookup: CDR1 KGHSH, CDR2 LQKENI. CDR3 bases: TGTGCCAGCTCACTTGGGACACTAGCTAACTATGGCTACACCTTC. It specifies CASSLGTLANYGYTF.

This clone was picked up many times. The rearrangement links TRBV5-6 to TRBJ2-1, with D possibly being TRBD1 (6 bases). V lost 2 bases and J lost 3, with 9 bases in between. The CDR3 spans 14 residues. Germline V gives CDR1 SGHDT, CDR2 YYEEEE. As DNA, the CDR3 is TGTGCCAGCAGCTTAACAGGGAACTACAATGAGCAGTTCTTC. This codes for CASSLTGNYNEQFF. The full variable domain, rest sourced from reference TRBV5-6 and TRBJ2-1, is DAGVTQSPTHLIKTRGQQVTLRCSPKSGHDTVSWYQQALGQGPQFIFQYYEEEERQRGNFPDRFSGHQFPNYSSELNVNALLLGDSALYLCASSLTGNYNEQFFGPGTRLTVL.

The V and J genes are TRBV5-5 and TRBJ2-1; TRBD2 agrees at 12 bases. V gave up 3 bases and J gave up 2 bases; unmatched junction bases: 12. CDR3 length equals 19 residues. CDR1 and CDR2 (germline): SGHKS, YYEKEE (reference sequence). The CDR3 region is CASSSQALAGGKTYNEQFF. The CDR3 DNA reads TGTGCCAGCAGCTCCCAGGCTCTAGCGGGAGGGAAGACCTACAATGAGCAGTTCTTC.

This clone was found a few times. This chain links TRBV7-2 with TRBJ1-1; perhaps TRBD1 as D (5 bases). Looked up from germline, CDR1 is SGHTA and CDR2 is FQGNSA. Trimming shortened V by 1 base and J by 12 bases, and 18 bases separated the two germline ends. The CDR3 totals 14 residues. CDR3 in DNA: TGTGCCAGCAGCTTAGAAAGTACAGGCAAAAAATCTTTCTTT. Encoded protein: CASSLESTGKKSFF.

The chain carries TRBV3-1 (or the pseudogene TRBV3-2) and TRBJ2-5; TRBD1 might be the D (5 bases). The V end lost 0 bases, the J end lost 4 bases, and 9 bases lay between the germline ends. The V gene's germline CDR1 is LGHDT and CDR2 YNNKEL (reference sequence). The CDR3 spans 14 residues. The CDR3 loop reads CASSQDGATETQYF. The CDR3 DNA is TGTGCCAGCAGCCAAGATGGGGCGACAGAGACCCAGTACTTC.

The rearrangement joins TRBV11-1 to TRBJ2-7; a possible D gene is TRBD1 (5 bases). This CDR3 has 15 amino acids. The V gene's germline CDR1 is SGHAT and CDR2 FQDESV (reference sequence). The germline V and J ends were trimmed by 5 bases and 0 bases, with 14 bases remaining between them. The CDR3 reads CASSHRQLISYEQYF. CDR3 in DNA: TGTGCCAGCAGCCATAGACAGTTAATCTCCTACGAGCAGTACTTC. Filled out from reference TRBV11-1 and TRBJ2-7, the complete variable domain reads EAEVAQSPRYKITEKSQAVAFWCDPISGHATLYWYRQILGQGPELLVQFQDESVVDDSQLPKDRFSAERLKGVDSTLKIQPAELGDSAMYLCASSHRQLISYEQYFGPGTRLTVT.

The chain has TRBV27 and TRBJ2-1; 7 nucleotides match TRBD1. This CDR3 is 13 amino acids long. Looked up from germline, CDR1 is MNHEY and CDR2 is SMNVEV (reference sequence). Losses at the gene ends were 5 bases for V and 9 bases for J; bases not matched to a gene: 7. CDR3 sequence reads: CASSSGTDGEQFF. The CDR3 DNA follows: TGTGCCAGCAGTAGTGGGACAGATGGTGAGCAGTTCTTC.

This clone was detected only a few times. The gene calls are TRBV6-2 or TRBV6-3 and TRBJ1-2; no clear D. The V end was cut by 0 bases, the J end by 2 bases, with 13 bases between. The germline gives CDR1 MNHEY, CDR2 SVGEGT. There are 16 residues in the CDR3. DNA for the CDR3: TGTGCCAGCAGTTACTCGACTCGGCACCCAAACTATGGCTACACCTTC. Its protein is CASSYSTRHPNYGYTF.

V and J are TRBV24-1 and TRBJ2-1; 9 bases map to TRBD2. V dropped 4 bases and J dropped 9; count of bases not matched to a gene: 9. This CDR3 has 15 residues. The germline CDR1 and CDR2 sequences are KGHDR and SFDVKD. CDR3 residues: CATSDPRGRAGEQFF. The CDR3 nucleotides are TGTGCCACCAGTGACCCTCGCGGGAGGGCGGGTGAGCAGTTCTTC.

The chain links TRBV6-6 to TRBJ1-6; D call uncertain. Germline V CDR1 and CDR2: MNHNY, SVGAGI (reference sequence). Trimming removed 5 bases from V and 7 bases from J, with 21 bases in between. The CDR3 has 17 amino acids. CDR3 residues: CASSPSRVLSGNSPLHF. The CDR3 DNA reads TGTGCCAGCAGTCCATCACGGGTGCTAAGCGGGAATTCACCCCTCCACTTT.

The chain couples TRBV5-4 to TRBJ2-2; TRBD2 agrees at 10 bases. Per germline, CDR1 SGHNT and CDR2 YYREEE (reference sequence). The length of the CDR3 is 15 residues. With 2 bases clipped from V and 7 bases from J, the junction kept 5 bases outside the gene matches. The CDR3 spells CASSLAGGPIGELFF. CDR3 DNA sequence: TGTGCCAGCAGCTTAGCGGGAGGGCCGATCGGGGAGCTGTTTTTT.

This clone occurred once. CDR3 loop: CASSYGDRGTRKLFF. The CDR3 DNA reads TGTGCCAGCAGTTACGGGGACAGGGGGACTCGAAAACTGTTTTTT. The chain has TRBV6-5 and TRBJ1-4, with 11 bases lining up with TRBD1. Trimming removed 2 bases from V and 10 bases from J; junction bases left unmatched: 6. The CDR3 is 15 residues long. Germline loops: CDR1 MNHEY, CDR2 SVGAGI.

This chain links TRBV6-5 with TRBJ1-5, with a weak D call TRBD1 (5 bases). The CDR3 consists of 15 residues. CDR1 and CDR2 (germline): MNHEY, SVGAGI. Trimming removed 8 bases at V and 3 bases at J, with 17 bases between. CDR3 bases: TGTGCCAGCCGCCTTCGGAGACAGAACAATCAGCCCCAGCATTTT. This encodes CASRLRRQNNQPQHF.

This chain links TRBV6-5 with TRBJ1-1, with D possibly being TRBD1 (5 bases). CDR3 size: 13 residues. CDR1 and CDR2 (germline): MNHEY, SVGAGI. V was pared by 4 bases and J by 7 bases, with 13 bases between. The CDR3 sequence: CASSFVGGNEAFF. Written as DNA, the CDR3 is TGTGCCAGCAGTTTCGTTGGGGGGAATGAAGCTTTCTTT.

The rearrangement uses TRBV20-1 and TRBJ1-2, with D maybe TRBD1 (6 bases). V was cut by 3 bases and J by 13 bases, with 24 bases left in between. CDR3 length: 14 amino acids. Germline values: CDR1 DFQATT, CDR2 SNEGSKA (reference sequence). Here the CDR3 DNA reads TGCAGTGCTAGTCCCCGACAGGCCCTCCTCTCTAGCACCTTC. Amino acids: CSASPRQALLSSTF.

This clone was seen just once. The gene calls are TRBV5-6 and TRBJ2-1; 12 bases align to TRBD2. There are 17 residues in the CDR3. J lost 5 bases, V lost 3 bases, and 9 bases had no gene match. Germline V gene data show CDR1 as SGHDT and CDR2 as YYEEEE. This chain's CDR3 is CASSWRSGLAGHNEQFF. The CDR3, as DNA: TGTGCCAGCAGCTGGCGATCGGGACTAGCGGGCCACAATGAGCAGTTCTTC.

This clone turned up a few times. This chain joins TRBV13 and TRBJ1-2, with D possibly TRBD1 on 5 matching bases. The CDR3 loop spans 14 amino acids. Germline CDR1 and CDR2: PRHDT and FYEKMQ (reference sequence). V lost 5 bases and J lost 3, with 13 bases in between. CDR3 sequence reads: CASSTTDRYYGYTF. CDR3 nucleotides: TGTGCCAGCAGCACAACAGACAGATACTATGGCTACACCTTC.

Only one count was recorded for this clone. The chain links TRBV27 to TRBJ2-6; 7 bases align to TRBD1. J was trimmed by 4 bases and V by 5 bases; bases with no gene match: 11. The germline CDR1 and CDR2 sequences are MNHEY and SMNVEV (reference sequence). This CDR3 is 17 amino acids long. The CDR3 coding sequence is TGTGCCAGCAGTGTTCGAAGGGGGCTCCAGGGGGCCAACGTCCTGACTTTC. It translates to CASSVRRGLQGANVLTF.

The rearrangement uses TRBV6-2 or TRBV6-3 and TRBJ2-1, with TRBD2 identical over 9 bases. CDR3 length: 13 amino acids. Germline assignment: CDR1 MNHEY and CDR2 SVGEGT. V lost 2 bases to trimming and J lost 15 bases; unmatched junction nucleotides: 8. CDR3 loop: CASSYRLAGDPFF. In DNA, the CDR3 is TGTGCCAGCAGTTACCGATTAGCGGGAGATCCGTTCTTC.

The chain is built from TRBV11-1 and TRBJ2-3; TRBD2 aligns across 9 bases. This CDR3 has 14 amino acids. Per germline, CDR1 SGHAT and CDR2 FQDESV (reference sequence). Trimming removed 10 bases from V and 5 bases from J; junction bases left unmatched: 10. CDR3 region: CATAAREGLDTQYF. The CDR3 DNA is TGTGCCACCGCAGCGCGGGAGGGCTTAGATACGCAGTATTTT.

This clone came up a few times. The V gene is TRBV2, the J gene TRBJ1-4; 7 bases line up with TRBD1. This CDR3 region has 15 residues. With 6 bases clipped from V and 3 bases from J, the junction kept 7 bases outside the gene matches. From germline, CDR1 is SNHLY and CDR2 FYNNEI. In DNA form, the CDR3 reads TGTGCCAGCAGCGACAACAGGGGATCTAATGAAAAACTGTTTTTT. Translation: CASSDNRGSNEKLFF.

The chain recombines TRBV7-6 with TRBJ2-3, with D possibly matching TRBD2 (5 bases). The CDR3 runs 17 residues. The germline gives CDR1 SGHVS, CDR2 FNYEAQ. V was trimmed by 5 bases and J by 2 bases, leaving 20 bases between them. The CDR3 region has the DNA TGTGCCAGCAGCAATAGTGCCGGGGAGTCCAACACAGATACGCAGTATTTT. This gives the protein CASSNSAGESNTDTQYF.

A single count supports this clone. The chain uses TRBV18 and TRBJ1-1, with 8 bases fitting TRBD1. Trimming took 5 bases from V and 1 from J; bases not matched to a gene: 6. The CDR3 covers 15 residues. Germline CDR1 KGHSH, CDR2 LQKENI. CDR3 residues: CASSIRQGRNTEAFF. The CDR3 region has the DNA TGTGCCAGCTCAATTCGACAGGGGAGGAACACTGAAGCTTTCTTT. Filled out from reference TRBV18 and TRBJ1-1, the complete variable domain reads NAGVMQNPRHLVRRRGQEARLRCSPMKGHSHVYWYRQLPEEGLKFMVYLQKENIIDESGMPKERFSAEFPKEGPSILRIQQVVRGDSAAYFCASSIRQGRNTEAFFGQGTRLTVV.

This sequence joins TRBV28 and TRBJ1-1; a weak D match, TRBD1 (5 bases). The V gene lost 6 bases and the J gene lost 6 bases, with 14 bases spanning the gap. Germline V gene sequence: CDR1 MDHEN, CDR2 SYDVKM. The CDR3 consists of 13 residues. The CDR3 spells CASSSGDHPEAFF. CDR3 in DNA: TGTGCCAGCAGCTCGGGGGACCACCCTGAAGCTTTCTTT.

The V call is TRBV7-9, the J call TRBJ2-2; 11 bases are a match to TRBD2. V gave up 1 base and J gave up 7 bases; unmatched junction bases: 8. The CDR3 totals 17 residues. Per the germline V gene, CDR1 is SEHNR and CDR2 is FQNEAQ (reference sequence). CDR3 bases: TGTGCCAGCAGCTTAGGCCAACTAGCGGGAGTTGTCGGGGAGCTGTTTTTT. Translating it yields CASSLGQLAGVVGELFF.

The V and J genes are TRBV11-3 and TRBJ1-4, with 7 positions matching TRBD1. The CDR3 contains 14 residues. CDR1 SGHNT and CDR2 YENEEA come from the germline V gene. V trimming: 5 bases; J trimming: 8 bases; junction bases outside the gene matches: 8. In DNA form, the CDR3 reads TGTGCCAGCAGCCCGACAGGGCGATTCGAAAAACTGTTTTTT. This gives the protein CASSPTGRFEKLFF.

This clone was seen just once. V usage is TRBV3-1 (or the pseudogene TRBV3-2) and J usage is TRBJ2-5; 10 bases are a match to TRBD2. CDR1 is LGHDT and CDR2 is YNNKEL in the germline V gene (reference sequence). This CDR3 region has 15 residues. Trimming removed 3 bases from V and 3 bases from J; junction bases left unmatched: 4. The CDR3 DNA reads TGTGCCAGCAGCCAGTCCCTAGCGGGGGAAGAGACCCAGTACTTC. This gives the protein CASSQSLAGEETQYF.

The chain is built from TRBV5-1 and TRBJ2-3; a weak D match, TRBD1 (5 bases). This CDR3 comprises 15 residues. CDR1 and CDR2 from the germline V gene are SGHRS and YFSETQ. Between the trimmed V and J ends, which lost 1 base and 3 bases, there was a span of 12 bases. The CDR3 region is CASSLTGQGTDTQYF. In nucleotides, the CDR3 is TGCGCCAGCAGCTTGACAGGCCAAGGGACAGATACGCAGTATTTT.